A single sample is the source of the 31 T cell receptor beta chains below, sequenced in a study of blood T cell repertoires in COVID-19. Sequencing was performed with immunoSEQ multiplex PCR; in TCRdb, only in-frame clones are kept and a portion is missing. The repertoire holds 430,000 or so clones, with about 87% as singletons. The sequenced sample was peripheral blood. The receptor set was obtained from a man younger than 35 with COVID-19, enrolled during active disease.

Remarks on this clone: Germline and junction disagree at one end, which may indicate a read error. The rearrangement uses TRBV11-3 and TRBJ2-1; possibly TRBD1 for D (5 bases). Germline assignment: CDR1 SGHNT and CDR2 YENEEA. CDR3 length: 16 residues. This chain's CDR3 is CASSVDRASSYNEQFF. Here the CDR3 DNA reads TGTGCCAGCAGCGTAGACAGAGCTAGCTCCTACAATGAGCAGTTCTTC.

The chain is built from TRBV7-9 and TRBJ2-1; 11 bases map to TRBD2. Trimming cost V 4 bases and J 7 bases; bases outside gene matches: 6. The CDR3 sequence is 15 residues long. Germline CDR1 is SEHNR and CDR2 is FQNEAQ (reference sequence). CDR3: CASSSQASGGNEQFF. CDR3 coding DNA: TGTGCCAGCAGCTCACAGGCTAGCGGGGGGAATGAGCAGTTCTTC.

In regard to this clone: The sample has other DNA sequences that encode this CDR3 too. The rearrangement joins TRBV5-1 to TRBJ1-1, with 8 bases lining up with TRBD1. After removal of 2 bases from V and 3 bases from J, the junction contained 3 bases not matched to a gene. Germline CDR1 reads SGHRS; CDR2 reads YFSETQ. The CDR3 consists of 14 residues. CDR3 DNA sequence: TGCGCCAGCAGCTTTACAGGGGGGGACACTGAAGCTTTCTTT. Protein: CASSFTGGDTEAFF.

The chain combines TRBV24-1 with TRBJ2-1; TRBD2 matches 13 bases. CDR3 length: 17 amino acids. Germline-derived CDR1 and CDR2 are KGHDR and SFDVKD. The trim removed 4 bases at V and 8 bases at J, leaving 10 bases unmatched. The CDR3 spells CATSESGLAGRLYEQFF. The DNA for the CDR3 is TGTGCCACCAGTGAATCGGGACTAGCGGGAAGGTTGTATGAGCAGTTCTTC.

The chain has TRBV18 and TRBJ2-1, with D perhaps matching TRBD1 (6 bases). The ends were cut back, 3 bases at V and 6 bases at J, with 12 bases in the middle. The CDR3 covers 14 residues. CDR1 and CDR2 from the germline V gene are KGHSH and LQKENI. The CDR3 nucleotides are TGTGCCAGCTCACCGCAACAGGGATTCAATGAGCAGTTCTTC. Amino acid sequence: CASSPQQGFNEQFF.

The CDR3 reads CASSSTQGLTYTGELFF. CDR3 DNA sequence: TGTGCCAGCAGCTCCACCCAGGGACTTACGTACACCGGGGAGCTGTTTTTT. The chain carries TRBV7-9 and TRBJ2-2; perhaps TRBD2 as D (6 bases). In germline, CDR1 is SEHNR, CDR2 FQNEAQ (reference sequence). V lost 4 bases and J 3 bases, leaving 18 bases between the germline ends. The CDR3 extends over 17 amino acids.

The gene calls are TRBV2 and TRBJ1-3; the D is unclear. Trimming pared 8 bases from V and 0 bases from J, leaving 8 bases between. The germline V gene has CDR1 SNHLY and CDR2 FYNNEI. This CDR3 is built from 13 residues. Written as DNA, the CDR3 is TGTGCCAGCGACACGAGCTCTGGAAACACCATATATTTT. Protein product: CASDTSSGNTIYF. Full variable domain (outside the CDR3, taken from reference TRBV2 and TRBJ1-3): EPEVTQTPSHQVTQMGQEVILRCVPISNHLYFYWYRQILGQKVEFLVSFYNNEISEKSEIFDDQFSVERPDGSNFTLKIRSTKLEDSAMYFCASDTSSGNTIYFGEGSWLTVV.

The CDR3 loop reads CASSLGPGLLTDGYTF. The CDR3, as DNA: TGCGCCAGCAGCTTGGGTCCGGGACTTTTAACGGATGGCTACACCTTC. The V call is TRBV5-1, the J call TRBJ1-2; tentatively, D is TRBD1 (5 bases). The CDR3 loop spans 16 amino acids. Per the germline V gene, CDR1 is SGHRS and CDR2 is YFSETQ. Trimming cost V 0 bases and J 6 bases, with 18 bases left between them.

The V gene is TRBV7-9, the J gene TRBJ2-2, with 14 bases that match TRBD2. The V gene end was trimmed by 5 bases and the J gene end by 4 bases; junction bases not matched to a gene: 9. In germline, CDR1 is SEHNR, CDR2 FQNEAQ (reference sequence). The CDR3 runs 18 residues. CDR3: CASSLGLAGGRFTGELFF. The DNA for the CDR3 is TGTGCCAGCAGCCTCGGACTAGCGGGGGGCCGTTTCACCGGGGAGCTGTTTTTT. The full variable domain, with the rest looked up from reference TRBV7-9 and TRBJ2-2, is DTGVSQNPRHKITKRGQNVTFRCDPISEHNRLYWYRQTLGQGPEFLTYFQNEAQLEKSRLLSDRFSAERPKGSFSTLEIQRTEQGDSAMYLCASSLGLAGGRFTGELFFGEGSRLTVL.

The genes are TRBV14 and TRBJ2-4, with D tentatively TRBD1 (6 bases). The V end was cut by 0 bases, the J end by 1 base, with 13 bases between. Per germline, CDR1 SGHDN and CDR2 FVKESK. This CDR3 is built from 17 residues. In DNA, the CDR3 is TGTGCCAGCAGCCAAGATCTTGGGGGCACGGCCAAAAACATTCAGTACTTC. It specifies CASSQDLGGTAKNIQYF.

This clone was counted once. Other DNA variants within this sample encode the same CDR3. CDR3 loop: CASSSGGTGELFF. The CDR3 bases are TGTGCCAGCAGCTCAGGGGGCACCGGGGAGCTGTTTTTT. The rearrangement links TRBV7-9 to TRBJ2-2; 7 bases map to TRBD1. The V gene end was trimmed by 4 bases and the J gene end by 4 bases; junction bases not matched to a gene: 0. Germline CDR1 and CDR2: SEHNR and FQNEAQ (reference sequence). The CDR3 loop spans 13 amino acids.

This chain uses TRBV11-2 with TRBJ2-1, with D hard to call. Germline V gene sequence: CDR1 SGHAT, CDR2 FQNNGV. The CDR3 runs 15 residues. V dropped 4 bases and J dropped 7 bases, with 17 bases sitting between them. The DNA for the CDR3 is TGTGCCAGCAGCTCATTTCTAGGCTCTTTTAATGAGCAGTTCTTC. Translated: CASSSFLGSFNEQFF.

The rearrangement joins TRBV6-5 to TRBJ1-1; D unresolved. The CDR3 sequence is 12 residues long. Germline assignment: CDR1 MNHEY and CDR2 SVGAGI. The V and J ends lost 7 bases and 0 bases respectively, with 6 bases between them. CDR3 bases: TGTGCCAGCAACCAGGTGAACACTGAAGCTTTCTTT. The encoded protein is CASNQVNTEAFF.

The chain recombines TRBV10-1 with TRBJ2-7; a weak D match, TRBD2 (6 bases). Germline V gene lookup returns CDR1 WNHNN and CDR2 SYGVQD (reference sequence). V lost 2 bases to trimming and J lost 2 bases, with 13 bases between them. The CDR3 extends over 15 amino acids. CDR3 region: CASSEQRGGAYEQYF. The DNA of the CDR3 is TGCGCCAGCAGTGAGCAGAGGGGAGGTGCCTACGAGCAGTACTTC.

This clone was seen a handful of times. The chain links TRBV15 to TRBJ2-7, with TRBD2 as a possible D gene (6 bases). Germline V CDR1 and CDR2: LNHNV, YYDKDF (reference sequence). This CDR3 spans 14 amino acids. With 8 bases removed from V and 4 bases from J, the gap between germline ends came to 18 bases. The CDR3 DNA reads as TGTGCCACCGGGAATCCGGGGGTTAAGTACGAGCAGTACTTC. Protein product: CATGNPGVKYEQYF.

This clone has a handful of counts. The J gene is TRBJ1-5, the V gene TRBV11-1; D may be TRBD1 (5 bases). From germline, CDR1 is SGHAT and CDR2 FQDESV (reference sequence). V was shortened by 2 bases and J by 8 bases, with 10 bases between the two germline ends. The CDR3 consists of 13 residues. The CDR3 here is CASSLTPGEPQHF. The CDR3 bases are TGTGCCAGCAGCTTAACCCCGGGGGAGCCCCAGCATTTT.

This sequence joins TRBV5-4 and TRBJ2-2; 15 nucleotides agree with TRBD2. V shed 3 bases and J 5 bases; nucleotides not matched to a gene: 5. Per the germline V gene, CDR1 is SGHNT and CDR2 is YYREEE (reference sequence). The CDR3 totals 17 residues. The CDR3 DNA sequence: TGTGCCAGCAGCTCGGGACTAGCGGGGGGAAATACCGGGGAGCTGTTTTTT. Its translation is CASSSGLAGGNTGELFF.

The chain is built from TRBV9 and TRBJ2-3; TRBD2 matches 8 bases. CDR3 size: 13 residues. Germline CDR1 is SGDLS and CDR2 is YYNGEE. V lost 2 bases to trimming and J lost 6 bases; unmatched junction nucleotides: 2. The CDR3 nucleotides are TGTGCCAGCAGCGTCTTAGCGGGGGATACGCAGTATTTT. Its translation: CASSVLAGDTQYF.

This clone was recorded once. In the same sample, other DNA sequences code for this CDR3. This chain links TRBV7-8 with TRBJ2-7, with D unresolved. This CDR3 comprises 13 residues. The germline V gene has CDR1 SGHVS and CDR2 FQNEAQ. V lost 1 base to trimming and J lost 1 base, with 5 bases between them. The CDR3 spells CASSLESSYEQYF. The CDR3 nucleotides are TGTGCCAGCAGCTTAGAATCATCCTACGAGCAGTACTTC.

The rearrangement joins TRBV5-1 to TRBJ2-5, with TRBD2 matching 15 bases. The CDR3 runs to 16 residues. V lost 1 base to trimming and J lost 5 bases; unmatched junction nucleotides: 3. The germline V gene has CDR1 SGHRS and CDR2 YFSETQ. The CDR3 DNA sequence: TGCGCCAGCAGCTTGCCGGGACTAGCGGGAGGTGAGACCCAGTACTTC. It encodes CASSLPGLAGGETQYF.

The V and J genes are TRBV7-8 and TRBJ1-1, with 9 bases lining up with TRBD1. Per the germline V gene, CDR1 is SGHVS and CDR2 is FQNEAQ. V lost 8 bases and J lost 7; bases outside the gene matches: 20. This CDR3 contains 17 residues. In DNA form, the CDR3 reads TGTGCCAGCCTACAACGGGAACCGCGACAGGGGGGAAGTGAAGCTTTCTTT. Its translation: CASLQREPRQGGSEAFF.

The V call is TRBV19, the J call TRBJ2-1; the D gene is possibly TRBD2 (5 bases). Germline CDR1 is LNHDA and CDR2 is SQIVND (reference sequence). V was trimmed by 3 bases and J by 3 bases, leaving 12 bases between them. The CDR3 is 15 residues long. This chain's CDR3 is CASSMEVSDYNEQFF. CDR3 DNA sequence: TGTGCCAGTAGTATGGAGGTTAGCGACTACAATGAGCAGTTCTTC.

Turning to this clone: Different DNA sequences within this sample yield the same CDR3. The chain has TRBV5-1 and TRBJ1-2; possible D gene TRBD1, 6 bases. Germline V lookup: CDR1 SGHRS, CDR2 YFSETQ. Trimming took 4 bases from V and 2 from J, leaving 9 bases between them. The CDR3 has 13 residues. The CDR3 protein is CASSLDRNYGYTF. The CDR3 DNA follows: TGCGCCAGCAGCCTGGACAGAAACTATGGCTACACCTTC.

The chain recombines TRBV4-1 with TRBJ2-1; 9 bases agree with TRBD2. This CDR3 is built from 15 residues. Germline V gene lookup returns CDR1 MGHRA and CDR2 YSYEKL. V dropped 5 bases and J dropped 8; count of bases not matched to a gene: 10. The CDR3, as DNA: TGCGCCAGCAGCGTAGCGGGGGTTTTTAGGGATGAGCAGTTCTTC. Translated: CASSVAGVFRDEQFF.

This chain connects TRBV6-5 to TRBJ2-7, with no clear D. CDR3 length: 11 amino acids. Trimming took off 6 bases at V and 3 bases at J, with 6 bases between the two ends. Germline loops: CDR1 MNHEY, CDR2 SVGAGI. CDR3 coding DNA: TGTGCCAGCAGCGACAACTACGAGCAGTACTTC. It translates to CASSDNYEQYF.

The chain recombines TRBV6-2 or TRBV6-3 with TRBJ1-1, with D perhaps TRBD1 (5 bases). Germline V gives CDR1 MNHEY, CDR2 SVGEGT. Trimming took 2 bases from V and 2 from J, leaving 9 bases between them. This CDR3 spans 14 amino acids. The CDR3 reads CASSYRGTNTEAFF. The DNA of the CDR3 is TGTGCCAGCAGTTACAGGGGTACTAACACTGAAGCTTTCTTT.

V usage is TRBV30 and J usage is TRBJ2-3, with unresolved D. The V gene lost 3 bases and the J gene lost 0 bases, with 10 bases spanning the gap. Germline CDR1 reads GTSNPN; CDR2 reads SVGIG (reference sequence). The CDR3 contains 14 residues. CDR3 DNA sequence: TGTGCCTGGAGCTCTGCGAGTAGCACAGATACGCAGTATTTT. This translates into CAWSSASSTDTQYF.

V is TRBV10-3 and J is TRBJ1-1; 9 nucleotides align to TRBD1. Germline trimming cut 4 bases from V and 4 bases from J; bases unmatched to any gene: 7. The CDR3 loop spans 15 amino acids. Looked up from germline, CDR1 is ENHRY and CDR2 is SYGVKD. CDR3 sequence: CAISATGTGPTEAFF. CDR3 DNA sequence: TGTGCCATCAGTGCAACCGGGACAGGGCCCACTGAAGCTTTCTTT.

The chain is built from TRBV5-1 and TRBJ2-3; weak D call: TRBD2 (7 bases). Germline V gene lookup returns CDR1 SGHRS and CDR2 YFSETQ. This CDR3 contains 14 residues. Trimming left V 4 bases short and J 2 bases short, with 11 bases between. The CDR3 region has the DNA TGCGCCAGCAGCGGGGGGGACATCACAGATACGCAGTATTTT. It yields the protein CASSGGDITDTQYF. The complete variable domain, with remaining parts taken from reference TRBV5-1 and TRBJ2-3, reads KAGVTQTPRYLIKTRGQQVTLSCSPISGHRSVSWYQQTPGQGLQFLFEYFSETQRNKGNFPGRFSGRQFSNSRSEMNVSTLELGDSALYLCASSGGDITDTQYFGPGTRLTVL.

The chain joins TRBV6-4 to TRBJ2-1; D is unclear. The CDR3 spans 15 residues. V lost 5 bases and J lost 10, with 21 bases in between. Germline CDR1 reads MRHNA; CDR2 reads SNTAGT. The CDR3 sequence: CASSKTVAAYYEQFF. In DNA, the CDR3 is TGTGCCAGCAGTAAGACTGTGGCAGCTTACTACGAGCAGTTCTTC.

V usage is TRBV6-1 and J usage is TRBJ1-2; the D is unclear. CDR3 length equals 14 residues. The V end lost 0 bases, the J end lost 5 bases, and 10 bases lay between the germline ends. Germline V lookup: CDR1 MNHNS, CDR2 SASEGT. The CDR3 DNA reads as TGTGCCAGCAGTGAAGCGTCAGAAAATTATGGCTACACCTTC. Its protein is CASSEASENYGYTF.